The TCR beta chain under discussion was sequenced for a study of regulatory T cells in long-lasting Graves disease. Study-wide context: For a period under 3 months, newly diagnosed Graves' patients had taken antithyroid drugs. General study results and limits: Comparison showed that persistent patients shared more public clonotypes (roughly 2,500) than new patients (about 970).

Specified time point: newly diagnosed GD, antithyroid drugs for less than 3 months. The authors made the TCR library using RNA they extracted from PBMCs. The CDR3 extends over 16 amino acids. CDR1 and CDR2 from the germline V gene are SEHNR and FQNEAQ (reference sequence). The ends lost 7 bases at V and 3 bases at J; junction bases unmatched: 14. HTBI primers from iRepertoire and Arm-PCR of CDR3 regions yielded the TCR beta libraries. Each CDR3 protein gets one entry after TCRdb re-called the multiplex PCR reads with MiXCR. This table has approximately 540,000 distinct CDR3 sequences, more than 10% appearing once. This clonotype has just a few counts. Its target is not known. Separately, the same data were catalogued under a study of T cells in Graves' hyperthyroidism and ophthalmopathy. From that study: The HTBI set primed first-round TCR CDR3 RT-PCR.

The chain carries TRBV7-9 and TRBJ2-7, with 8 positions matching TRBD1. This sequence originates from a woman between 25 and 40 years old with Graves disease. The sample consisted of peripheral blood mononuclear cells (PBMCs), taken at new diagnosis, from a patient treated with antithyroid drugs. Written as DNA, the CDR3 is TGTGCCAGCACCGGTGGATTCGGACAGGGCGTCTACGAGCAGTACTTC. Its translation: CASTGGFGQGVYEQYF.